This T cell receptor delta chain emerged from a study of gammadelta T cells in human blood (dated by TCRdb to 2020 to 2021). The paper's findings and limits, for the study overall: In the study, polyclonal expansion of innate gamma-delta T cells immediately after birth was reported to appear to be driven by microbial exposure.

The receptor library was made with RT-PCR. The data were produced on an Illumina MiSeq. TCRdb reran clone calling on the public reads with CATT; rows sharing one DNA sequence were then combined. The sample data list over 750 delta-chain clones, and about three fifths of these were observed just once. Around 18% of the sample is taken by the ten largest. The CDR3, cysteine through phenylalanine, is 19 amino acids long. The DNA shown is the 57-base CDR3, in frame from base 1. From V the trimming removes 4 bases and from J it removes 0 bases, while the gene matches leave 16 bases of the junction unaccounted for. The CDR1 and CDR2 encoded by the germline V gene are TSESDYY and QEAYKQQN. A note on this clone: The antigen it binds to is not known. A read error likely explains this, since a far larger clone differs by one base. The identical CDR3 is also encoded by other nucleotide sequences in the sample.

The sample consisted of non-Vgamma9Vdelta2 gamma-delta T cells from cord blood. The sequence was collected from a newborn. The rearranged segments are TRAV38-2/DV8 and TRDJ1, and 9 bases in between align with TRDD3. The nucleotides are TGTGCTTATAGGCTACCTATTCCTACTGGGGGACCCTACACCGATAAACTCATCTTT. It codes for CAYRLPIPTGGPYTDKLIF.